The clone carrying this TCR beta chain was recorded many times. Germline CDR1 MNHEY, CDR2 SVGAGI. The CDR3 totals 15 residues. V was shortened by 5 bases and J by 5 bases, with 18 bases between the two germline ends. 5'RACE template switching produced TCR cDNA carrying a universal primer site and UMIs. TCRdb independently ran MiXCR on the 5' RACE reads; one entry per CDR3 protein. The table has 20,000 to 25,000 distinct CDR3 sequences, around 3.3% seen once. The sample originates from a study of T cells after yellow fever vaccination. The study's findings and limits: Some clonotypes, a small share, were shared between CD4 and CD8 compartments. Subsequent booster samples again held most clones from primary vaccination (roughly 95% CD4, 85% to 90% CD8).

This sequence originates from a man between 18 and 29 years old who received the YFV17D yellow fever vaccine. The sequencing here drew on PBMCs, either bulk or a sorted T-cell subset (CD4+, CD8+, memory, or dextramer-sorted; not recorded which), taken approximately 40 days after the first yellow fever vaccination. The V and J genes are TRBV6-5 and TRBJ2-5; D remains ambiguous. The CDR3 region has the DNA TGTGCCAGCAGTCCCCCGTACTTAGCAGGCGAGACCCAGTACTTC. This translates into CASSPPYLAGETQYF.